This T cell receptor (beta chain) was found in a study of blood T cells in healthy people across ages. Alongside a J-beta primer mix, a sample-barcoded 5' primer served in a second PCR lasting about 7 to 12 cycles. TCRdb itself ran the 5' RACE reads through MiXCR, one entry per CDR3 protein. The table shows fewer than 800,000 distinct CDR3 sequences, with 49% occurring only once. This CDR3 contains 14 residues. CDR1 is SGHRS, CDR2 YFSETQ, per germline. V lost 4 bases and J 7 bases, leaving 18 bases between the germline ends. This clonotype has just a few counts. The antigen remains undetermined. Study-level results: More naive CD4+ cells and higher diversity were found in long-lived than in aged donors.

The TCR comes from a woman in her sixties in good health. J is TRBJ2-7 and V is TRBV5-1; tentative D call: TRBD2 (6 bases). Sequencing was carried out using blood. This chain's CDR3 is CASSPPGKRVEQYF. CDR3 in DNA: TGCGCCAGCAGCCCACCGGGGAAGCGGGTTGAGCAGTACTTC.